Below, 11 T cell receptor beta chains from the same sample are listed, as sequenced in a study of T-cell reconstitution after alpha-beta-depleted transplantation in children. Unique molecular identifiers were incorporated when the TCRbeta library was constructed. TCRdb reprocessed the PCR reads with MiXCR, giving one entry per CDR3 protein. This sample has about 420,000 distinct CDR3 sequences, with roughly 16% found just once. Source: PBMCs, mostly from graft donor cells, taken 360 days after TCRalphabeta/CD19-depleted stem cell transplant. The receptors here all came from a boy in the first two years of life who had a stem cell transplant for Wiskott-Aldrich syndrome, so the T cells may come from the graft donor.

This clonotype occurred a few times. The CDR3 region is CASSFDREFPYNSPLHF. The CDR3 region has the DNA TGTGCCAGCAGTTTCGACAGGGAATTCCCCTATAATTCACCCCTCCACTTT. The rearrangement uses TRBV27 and TRBJ1-6; TRBD1 agrees at 7 bases. The germline V gene has CDR1 MNHEY and CDR2 SMNVEV (reference sequence). The CDR3 consists of 17 residues. Trimming cost V 3 bases and J 2 bases; bases outside gene matches: 7.

This clonotype was detected a few times. The rearrangement uses TRBV4-2 and TRBJ2-5; D is unclear. CDR1 and CDR2 (germline): LGHNA, YNFKEQ. V dropped 8 bases and J dropped 5 bases, with 9 bases sitting between them. The CDR3 sequence is 11 residues long. The CDR3 sequence is CASALEETQYF. The CDR3 coding sequence is TGTGCCAGCGCACTTGAGGAGACCCAGTACTTC.

CDR3 DNA sequence: TGCGCCAGCAGCTTGGGAGGCGGAGCGGGAGTTCCAGATACGCAGTATTTT. Amino acid sequence: CASSLGGGAGVPDTQYF. The chain has TRBV5-1 and TRBJ2-3; 8 bases fit TRBD2. This CDR3 region has 17 residues. Germline V gene sequence: CDR1 SGHRS, CDR2 YFSETQ. The trim removed 0 bases at V and 4 bases at J, leaving 10 bases unmatched.

The rearrangement joins TRBV9 to TRBJ2-1; no definite D call. The V end lost 3 bases, the J end lost 6 bases, and 13 bases lay between the germline ends. This CDR3 region has 14 residues. Looked up from germline, CDR1 is SGDLS and CDR2 is YYNGEE. CDR3 nucleotides: TGTGCCAGCAGCGCCTACGCAATGGGCAATGAGCAGTTCTTC. This codes for CASSAYAMGNEQFF.

This chain joins TRBV4-3 and TRBJ2-7; the D is unclear. The CDR3 runs to 15 residues. Germline loops: CDR1 LGHNA, CDR2 YSLEER. Deletions cut 4 bases from V and 6 bases from J, with 19 bases between. In DNA form, the CDR3 reads TGCGCCAGCAGCCCGGTTTGGCTGTACTTCCGCGAGCAGTACTTC. It specifies CASSPVWLYFREQYF.

The chain carries TRBV5-1 and TRBJ2-2; D is perhaps TRBD1 or TRBD2 (6 bases each). The CDR3 sequence is 13 residues long. Trimming cost V 8 bases and J 7 bases, with 15 bases left between them. Germline CDR1 and CDR2: SGHRS and YFSETQ. Here the CDR3 DNA reads TGCGCCAGTCGAACCGGGGGCTTCGGGGAGCTGTTTTTT. Its translation is CASRTGGFGELFF.

The chain couples TRBV18 to TRBJ1-6; D not certain. Germline values: CDR1 KGHSH, CDR2 LQKENI. The germline V and J ends were trimmed by 2 bases and 8 bases, with 10 bases remaining between them. CDR3 size: 14 residues. Written as DNA, the CDR3 is TGTGCCAGCTCACCAGAGGACGGAGATTCACCCCTCCACTTT. As protein: CASSPEDGDSPLHF.

This clonotype was counted only a few times. CDR3 sequence reads: CASSLVGGNIQYF. The CDR3 nucleotides are TGTGCCAGCAGCTTGGTCGGGGGGAACATTCAGTACTTC. The chain combines TRBV5-5 with TRBJ2-4; 7 nucleotides line up with TRBD2. The CDR3 runs 13 residues. V trimming: 0 bases; J trimming: 7 bases; junction bases outside the gene matches: 1. From germline, CDR1 is SGHKS and CDR2 YYEKEE (reference sequence). The complete variable domain, with remaining parts taken from reference TRBV5-5 and TRBJ2-4, reads DAGVTQSPTHLIKTRGQQVTLRCSPISGHKSVSWYQQVLGQGPQFIFQYYEKEERGRGNFPDRFSARQFPNYSSELNVNALLLGDSALYLCASSLVGGNIQYFGAGTRLSVL.

In its sample, this clonotype was seen a few times. The J gene is TRBJ2-3, the V gene TRBV6-1, with D perhaps matching TRBD1 (5 bases). This CDR3 is 13 amino acids long. The ends were cut back, 6 bases at V and 6 bases at J, with 13 bases in the middle. Germline CDR1 MNHNS, CDR2 SASEGT. The CDR3 DNA follows: TGTGCCAGCAGCCGCCTTTACAGGGATACGCAGTATTTT. Its protein is CASSRLYRDTQYF.

At least ten counts were recorded for this clonotype. The chain employs TRBV12-3 or TRBV12-4 and TRBJ2-7, with D tentatively TRBD1 (6 bases). The CDR3 has 15 amino acids. Trimming removed 4 bases at V and 0 bases at J, with 13 bases between. The CDR3 protein is CASSSRDKNSYEQYF. CDR3 DNA: TGTGCCAGCAGTTCCCGGGACAAGAACTCCTACGAGCAGTACTTC.

This clonotype occurred a few times. The rearrangement uses TRBV12-3 or TRBV12-4 and TRBJ2-5, with D possibly being TRBD1 (8 bases). This CDR3 has 16 residues. Trimming took off 5 bases at V and 2 bases at J, with 18 bases between the two ends. The CDR3 nucleotides read TGTGCCAGCAGTAAAGGACAGGGAGGGCCTCAAGAGACCCAGTACTTC. Translation: CASSKGQGGPQETQYF.